These T cell receptor beta chains were read from a single sample in a study of T cell responses to AZD1222 COVID-19 vaccine. Profiling relied on immunoSEQ multiplex PCR, and the TCRdb table lists in-frame clones only, not all of them. The data contain about 160,000 clones, about 90% of them seen just once; the ten biggest clones take up roughly 5.5%. The input for sequencing was peripheral blood, taken on day 0 of AZD1222 vaccination. The source is an adult in good health. Each CDR3 is given with its conserved first and last residue. Fields, in order: J gene, D gene, clone size, V gene, CDR3 DNA, CDR3 protein. The D gene is left open where the match is weak. The size field is filled for only some rows; it gives once, few, many or a size class.

TRBJ2-4 | . | . | TRBV5-4 | TGTGCCAGCAGCTTGGGAGTGATATTTGCGATAGCCAAAAACATTCAGTACTTC | CASSLGVIFAIAKNIQYF
TRBJ2-1 | TRBD1 | . | TRBV24-1 | TGTGCCACCAGTGATAACAGGGGACGACTTAGGAATGAGCAGTTCTTC | CATSDNRGRLRNEQFF
TRBJ2-1 | . | . | TRBV7-2 | TGTGCCAGCAGCCCCGGGCGGAGCTCCTACAATGAGCAGTTCTTC | CASSPGRSSYNEQFF
TRBJ2-6 | TRBD1 | once | TRBV5-6 | TGTGCCAGCAGCTTGGGGACAGGGTTGCCTGGGGCCAACGTCCTGACTTTC | CASSLGTGLPGANVLTF
TRBJ2-7 | TRBD1 | . | TRBV28 | TGTGCCAGCAGTGCCGGGACAGGGTCTGCCTACGAGCAGTACTTC | CASSAGTGSAYEQYF
TRBJ1-5 | . | . | TRBV27 | TGTGCCAGCCGAACGGTCAATCAGCCCCAGCATTTT | CASRTVNQPQHF
TRBJ2-2 | TRBD1 | once | TRBV3-1/TRBV3-2 | TGTGCCAGCAGCCCGGACAGGGGGGTCACCGGGGAGCTGTTTTTT | CASSPDRGVTGELFF
TRBJ2-7 | . | . | TRBV6-4 | TGTGCCAGCAGTGACCCTTGCTTACAGCAGTACTTC | CASSDPCLQQYF
TRBJ1-4 | . | . | TRBV5-6 | TGTGCCAGCAGCTTGGTGGTTGGTGCAACTAATGAAAAACTGTTTTTT | CASSLVVGATNEKLFF
TRBJ1-2 | . | . | TRBV7-6 | TGTGCCAGCAGCTTAGGGGGATTAACTAACTATGGCTACACCTTC | CASSLGGLTNYGYTF
TRBJ2-1 | TRBD2 | . | TRBV5-1 | TGCGCCAGCAGCTTGGCTAGCGGGATTACCTCCTACAATGAGCAGTTCTTC | CASSLASGITSYNEQFF
TRBJ2-2 | TRBD2 | once | TRBV3-1/TRBV3-2 | TGTGCCAGCAGCCATCTTGGACTAGCCCCCGGGGAGCTGTTTTTT | CASSHLGLAPGELFF
TRBJ2-1 | TRBD1 | . | TRBV7-8 | TGTGCCAGCAGCTTGGACAGGGTCGGGGAGCAGTTCTTC | CASSLDRVGEQFF
TRBJ1-5 | . | . | TRBV30 | TGTGCCTGGAGGCAGGGCCGGCAGCCCCAGCATTTT | CAWRQGRQPQHF
TRBJ1-1 | . | . | TRBV10-2 | TGCGCCAGCAGGGGCCAGAACACTGAAGCTTTCTTT | CASRGQNTEAFF
TRBJ1-2 | . | . | TRBV3-1/TRBV3-2 | TGTGCCAGCAGCCGGGGCCAACGGACAAACTATGGCTACACCTTC | CASSRGQRTNYGYTF
TRBJ1-1 | . | . | TRBV7-3 | TGTGCCAGCAGCTTAGGACTTGTGAACACTGAAGCTTTCTTT | CASSLGLVNTEAFF
TRBJ2-2 | TRBD2 | . | TRBV10-3 | TGTGCCACCGGGCGGGAGAACGGGGAGCTGTTTTTT | CATGRENGELFF
TRBJ2-3 | TRBD2 | . | TRBV4-2 | TGTGCCAGCAGCCACCGACTAGCGGGAGAGGTAGATACGCAGTATTTT | CASSHRLAGEVDTQYF
TRBJ1-5 | . | . | TRBV12-3/TRBV12-4 | TGTGCCAGCAGTCACTCATACGATCAGCCCCAGCATTTT | CASSHSYDQPQHF
TRBJ1-2 | . | . | TRBV7-2 | TGTGCCAGCAGCCCCGTAAGGGCTAATGGCTACACCTTC | CASSPVRANGYTF
TRBJ2-7 | . | . | TRBV5-1 | TGCGCCAGCAGCTTAAAGTTAGCGGATACCTACGAGCAGTACTTC | CASSLKLADTYEQYF
TRBJ2-7 | . | . | TRBV14 | TGTGCCAGCAGCCAAGGTAGGACGGTCTACGAGCAGTACTTC | CASSQGRTVYEQYF
TRBJ1-2 | . | . | TRBV11-1 | TGTGCCAGCAGCTTAAGCGTCAACTATGGCTACACCTTC | CASSLSVNYGYTF
TRBJ2-3 | . | once | TRBV27 | TGTGCCAGCAGACCCAGACAGAAAAGCACAGATACGCAGTATTTT | CASRPRQKSTDTQYF
TRBJ1-1 | TRBD1 | . | TRBV2 | TGTGCCAGCAGGAACTCCAGGGGGTCCGCTGAAGCTTTCTTT | CASRNSRGSAEAFF
TRBJ1-5 | . | . | TRBV28 | TGTGCCAGCACAGAAGCGAATCAGCCCCAGCATTTT | CASTEANQPQHF
TRBJ2-1 | . | . | TRBV7-9 | TGTGCCAGCAGCTTCGAGGGGAGCTCCTACAATGAGCAGTTCTTC | CASSFEGSSYNEQFF
TRBJ2-5 | TRBD2 | . | TRBV9 | TGTGCCAGCAGCGTAGAGGGTAGCGGGGTGGAGACCCAGTACTTC | CASSVEGSGVETQYF
TRBJ2-1 | TRBD1 | . | TRBV5-1 | TGCGCCAGCAGCTCAGGACAGGGGTCCTACAATGAGCAGTTCTTC | CASSSGQGSYNEQFF
TRBJ2-7 | TRBD2 | . | TRBV7-2 | TGTGCCAGCAGCTTAGGCGGGACTAGCGGTTCCTACGAGCAGTACTTC | CASSLGGTSGSYEQYF
TRBJ1-1 | . | . | TRBV11-2 | TGTGCCAGCAGCTCGGAAGCATCGGCCCTGATTGAAGCTTTCTTT | CASSSEASALIEAFF
TRBJ2-1 | TRBD2 | . | TRBV7-9 | TGTGCCAGCAGCTCCGAGCGGGAGGACCCCAATGAGCAGTTCTTC | CASSSEREDPNEQFF
TRBJ2-7 | TRBD1 | . | TRBV28 | TGTGCCAGCAGTCCCCTCTGGGACAGGCTGTACTTC | CASSPLWDRLYF
TRBJ2-4 | TRBD2 | . | TRBV11-1 | TGTGCCAGCAGCTTAGCTCCGGGAGGTCGTGACATTCAGTACTTC | CASSLAPGGRDIQYF
TRBJ1-6 | TRBD1 | few | TRBV6-5 | TGTGCCAGCGACAGGGATAATTCACCCCTCCACTTT | CASDRDNSPLHF
TRBJ1-1 | TRBD1 | . | TRBV7-3 | TGTGCCAGCAGCTCCGGACAGGGCCCGACTGAAGCTTTCTTT | CASSSGQGPTEAFF
TRBJ1-1 | . | . | TRBV2 | TGTGCCAGCAGGCCCCCGGAAATCACTGAAGCTTTCTTT | CASRPPEITEAFF
TRBJ2-7 | . | . | TRBV19 | TGTGCCAGTAGTCGGGACACTTCCTACGAGCAGTACTTC | CASSRDTSYEQYF
TRBJ2-2 | TRBD2 | . | TRBV28 | TGTGCCAGCAGTTCCTCAGCGGGAGGGCCTAACACCGGGGAGCTGTTTTTT | CASSSSAGGPNTGELFF
TRBJ2-7 | TRBD1 | . | TRBV5-6 | TGTGCCAGCAGCTTCGACAGGGGTGGCTACGAGCAGTACTTC | CASSFDRGGYEQYF
TRBJ1-5 | TRBD1 | . | TRBV6-5 | TGTGCCATCACTACAGGGGGCCTTCAGCCCCAGCATTTT | CAITTGGLQPQHF
TRBJ1-1 | TRBD1 | . | TRBV14 | TGTGCCAGCAGCCAAAAAGCGACAGGGATATATGAAGCTTTCTTT | CASSQKATGIYEAFF
TRBJ2-1 | . | . | TRBV20-1 | TGCAGTGCTAGTCGCGACGGGTACAATGAGCAGTTCTTC | CSASRDGYNEQFF
TRBJ1-2 | . | . | TRBV12-2 | TGTGCAAGTCGCCCAGGGGGGCAGGGGGCCGGTGGCTACACCTTC | CASRPGGQGAGGYTF
TRBJ1-2 | . | . | TRBV30 | TGTGCCTGGAGTGTACTTCTGGGGGCGCGACTGGCCGGCTACACCTTC | CAWSVLLGARLAGYTF
TRBJ1-1 | . | . | TRBV30 | TGTGCCTGGAGTCGGGCAGAGAACACTGAAGCTTTCTTT | CAWSRAENTEAFF
TRBJ2-7 | TRBD1 | once | TRBV5-5 | TGTGCCAGCAGCTCGACAGGGGTTTCCTACGAGCAGTACTTC | CASSSTGVSYEQYF